This T cell receptor beta chain comes out of a study of blood T cell repertoires in COVID-19. Study at large: T cells, B-cell-depleted T cells, or PBMCs supplied cDNA or gDNA.

V dropped 0 bases and J dropped 5 bases, with 19 bases sitting between them. This CDR3 has 18 residues. The germline CDR1 and CDR2 sequences are MGHRA and YSYEKL. The authors' processing: The assay estimated nucleated cells by amplifying reference gene primers. Using immunoSEQ multiplex PCR, the repertoire was profiled, and TCRdb retains in-frame clones only, with some absent. That table gives V, J and clone size, and the DNA gave D and trimming. The sample consists of under 45,000 clones, approximately 88% of them appearing once. This clone has only a few counts. The sequence was collected from a woman between 40 and 55 years old with acute or convalescent COVID-19. The specimen was peripheral blood. V gene TRBV4-1 combines with J gene TRBJ2-2; D is ambiguous. CDR3 sequence: CASSQDRWSWYLTGELFF. The CDR3 DNA reads TGCGCCAGCAGCCAAGATCGGTGGAGCTGGTATCTTACCGGGGAGCTGTTTTTT.